This TCR beta chain was identified in a study of blood T cell repertoires in COVID-19. Across the whole study: T cells, B-cell-depleted T cells, or PBMCs provided the cDNA or gDNA that served as material.

V lost 11 bases and J lost 4; bases outside the gene matches: 15. The CDR3 runs to 15 residues. Germline values: CDR1 LGHNA, CDR2 YNFKEQ. Methods used by the authors: It was from reference gene primer amplification that nucleated cell counts were estimated. The protocol was immunoSEQ multiplex PCR, while the TCRdb copy is restricted to in-frame clones and leaves out a portion. D and trimming come from the DNA, and the V and J calls and clone size come from that table. The sample records about 14,000 clones, roughly 91% being singletons. This receptor was obtained from a human donor in a cohort sampled during active COVID-19. Sequences were obtained from peripheral blood. The rearrangement links TRBV4-2 to TRBJ2-5, with TRBD2 matching 8 bases. Here the CDR3 reads CASTLGGSGGETQYF. DNA for the CDR3: TGTGCCTCTACGCTTGGCGGGAGCGGGGGAGAGACCCAGTACTTC.